A single sample is the source of the 15 T cell receptor beta chains below, sequenced in a study of blood T cell repertoires in COVID-19. The protocol was immunoSEQ multiplex PCR, while the TCRdb copy is restricted to in-frame clones and leaves out a portion. Here the sample spans fewer than 350,000 clones, about 85% being singletons. The sequencing sample was made of PBMCs or T cells enriched from blood (not recorded which). The receptor source for this set is a woman aged 45 to 65 who had recovered from COVID-19.

This clone was seen only once. The V call is TRBV29-1, the J call TRBJ1-4; no reliable D call. The CDR3 consists of 13 residues. Germline values: CDR1 SQVTM, CDR2 ANQGSEA. Deletions cut 7 bases from V and 0 bases from J, with 9 bases between. This CDR3 is CSAQASTNEKLFF. CDR3 sequence (DNA): TGCAGCGCCCAAGCTTCAACTAATGAAAAACTGTTTTTT.

V gene TRBV9 combines with J gene TRBJ2-7; TRBD1 matches at 9 bases. Germline V CDR1 and CDR2: SGDLS, YYNGEE. Trimming removed 3 bases from V and 1 base from J; junction bases left unmatched: 5. This CDR3 spans 15 amino acids. This CDR3 is CASSAQTGGSYEQYF. CDR3 bases: TGTGCCAGCAGCGCGCAGACAGGGGGGTCCTACGAGCAGTACTTC.

This clone was seen once. The V call is TRBV7-8, the J call TRBJ1-5; D gene uncertain. Germline V gene lookup returns CDR1 SGHVS and CDR2 FQNEAQ. The length of the CDR3 is 17 residues. The ends were cut back, 2 bases at V and 0 bases at J, with 14 bases in the middle. CDR3 region: CASSLFPGSNSNQPQHF. The CDR3 region has the DNA TGTGCCAGCAGCTTATTTCCGGGTAGCAATAGCAATCAGCCCCAGCATTTT.

The chain employs TRBV5-4 and TRBJ1-2; D gene uncertain. The CDR3 totals 14 residues. V was trimmed by 4 bases and J by 1 base, leaving 11 bases between them. The germline V gene has CDR1 SGHNT and CDR2 YYREEE (reference sequence). As DNA, the CDR3 is TGTGCCAGCAGCGCCTTCTCACATAACTATGGCTACACCTTC. Protein: CASSAFSHNYGYTF.

The V call is TRBV3-1 (or the pseudogene TRBV3-2), the J call TRBJ2-3; 10 positions agree with TRBD2. Germline-derived CDR1 and CDR2 are LGHDT and YNNKEL (reference sequence). The CDR3 loop spans 15 amino acids. J lost 8 bases, V lost 2 bases, and 7 bases had no gene match. CDR3 loop: CASSQPSGGVSTQYF. The CDR3 DNA is TGTGCCAGCAGCCAACCTAGCGGGGGTGTGTCTACGCAGTATTTT.

This clone showed up just once. V is TRBV7-9 and J is TRBJ1-5; TRBD1 aligns across 10 bases. Germline CDR1 is SEHNR and CDR2 is FQNEAQ (reference sequence). V lost 5 bases to trimming and J lost 4 bases; unmatched junction nucleotides: 2. CDR3 length equals 14 residues. The CDR3 DNA reads TGTGCCAGCAGCCGGACAGGGGGGAATCAGCCCCAGCATTTT. As protein: CASSRTGGNQPQHF.

The V gene is TRBV18, the J gene TRBJ1-5; 12 bases fit TRBD1. V shed 3 bases and J 7 bases; nucleotides not matched to a gene: 16. Germline CDR1 and CDR2: KGHSH and LQKENI. The CDR3 sequence is 19 residues long. The CDR3 here is CASSPTGTGGFTSGQPQHF. The CDR3 nucleotides read TGTGCCAGCTCACCCACCGGGACAGGGGGCTTCACTTCGGGGCAGCCCCAGCATTTT.

The genes are TRBV7-9 and TRBJ2-5; no clear D gene. The CDR3 length is 15 residues. Germline V gives CDR1 SEHNR, CDR2 FQNEAQ (reference sequence). The V end was cut by 2 bases, the J end by 0 bases, with 10 bases between. The CDR3 sequence: CASSLRRRNQETQYF. DNA for the CDR3: TGTGCCAGCAGCTTACGACGGCGGAACCAAGAGACCCAGTACTTC.

V gene TRBV7-3 combines with J gene TRBJ2-3; 7 nucleotides align to TRBD2. Unmatched junction bases numbered 6, after V lost 2 bases and J lost 4 bases. Germline-derived CDR1 and CDR2 are SGHTA and FQGTGA. CDR3 length: 15 residues. The CDR3 spells CASSLSAGVADTQYF. In DNA form, the CDR3 reads TGTGCCAGCAGCTTATCTGCGGGGGTCGCAGATACGCAGTATTTT.

V usage is TRBV7-9 and J usage is TRBJ2-7; 10 bases are a match to TRBD1. The length of the CDR3 is 16 residues. Per the germline V gene, CDR1 is SEHNR and CDR2 is FQNEAQ (reference sequence). With 1 base clipped from V and 1 base from J, the junction kept 4 bases outside the gene matches. CDR3 sequence: CASSLGGQGQSYEQYF. The CDR3 nucleotides are TGTGCCAGCAGCTTAGGGGGACAGGGGCAATCCTACGAGCAGTACTTC.

This clone was detected a few times. This sequence joins TRBV7-3 and TRBJ1-6; 10 bases agree with TRBD1. J was trimmed by 10 bases and V by 8 bases; bases with no gene match: 5. Germline V gene sequence: CDR1 SGHTA, CDR2 FQGTGA. The CDR3 consists of 13 residues. CDR3 in DNA: TGTGCCAGCGGGACAGGGGTTGGCTCACCCCTCCACTTT. It encodes CASGTGVGSPLHF. The complete variable domain, with remaining parts taken from reference TRBV7-3 and TRBJ1-6, reads GAGVSQTPSNKVTEKGKYVELRCDPISGHTALYWYRQSLGQGPEFLIYFQGTGAADDSGLPNDRFFAVRPEGSVSTLKIQRTERGDSAVYLCASGTGVGSPLHFGNGTRLTVT.

The chain has TRBV19 and TRBJ1-6; D unresolved. Trimming took off 6 bases at V and 0 bases at J, with 9 bases between the two ends. Per germline, CDR1 LNHDA and CDR2 SQIVND (reference sequence). The CDR3 contains 15 residues. The CDR3 DNA sequence: TGTGCCAGTAGGGTTAAGAGCTCCTATAATTCACCCCTCCACTTT. Amino acid sequence: CASRVKSSYNSPLHF.

This clone was counted once. The J gene is TRBJ1-5, the V gene TRBV19, with TRBD1 identical over 9 bases. The V and J ends lost 4 bases and 6 bases, in that order; junction bases with no gene match: 13. The CDR3 totals 17 residues. Germline CDR1 LNHDA, CDR2 SQIVND (reference sequence). In DNA form, the CDR3 reads TGTGCCAGTAGTAGTGAGACAGGGGGGAAAGGGCGTCAGCCCCAGCATTTT. Amino acid sequence: CASSSETGGKGRQPQHF. The entire variable domain, with the rest obtained from reference TRBV19 and TRBJ1-5, is as follows: DGGITQSPKYLFRKEGQNVTLSCEQNLNHDAMYWYRQDPGQGLRLIYYSQIVNDFQKGDIAEGYSVSREKKESFPLTVTSAQKNPTAFYLCASSSETGGKGRQPQHFGDGTRLSIL.

The CDR3 region is CAIRTGGMNTEAFF. CDR3 coding DNA: TGTGCCATCAGAACAGGGGGGATGAACACTGAAGCTTTCTTT. The rearrangement joins TRBV10-3 to TRBJ1-1, with 8 bases fitting TRBD1. The CDR3 spans 14 residues. Looked up from germline, CDR1 is ENHRY and CDR2 is SYGVKD. V dropped 6 bases and J dropped 0; count of bases not matched to a gene: 3.

This clone is a singleton in its sample. This chain links TRBV30 with TRBJ2-4; 11 nucleotides agree with TRBD1. Germline V gene sequence: CDR1 GTSNPN, CDR2 SVGIG (reference sequence). Germline trimming cut 7 bases from V and 8 bases from J; bases unmatched to any gene: 4. This CDR3 is built from 12 residues. The CDR3 spells CASDRGRDIQYF. The CDR3 DNA sequence: TGTGCCTCGGACAGGGGGCGGGACATTCAGTACTTC.